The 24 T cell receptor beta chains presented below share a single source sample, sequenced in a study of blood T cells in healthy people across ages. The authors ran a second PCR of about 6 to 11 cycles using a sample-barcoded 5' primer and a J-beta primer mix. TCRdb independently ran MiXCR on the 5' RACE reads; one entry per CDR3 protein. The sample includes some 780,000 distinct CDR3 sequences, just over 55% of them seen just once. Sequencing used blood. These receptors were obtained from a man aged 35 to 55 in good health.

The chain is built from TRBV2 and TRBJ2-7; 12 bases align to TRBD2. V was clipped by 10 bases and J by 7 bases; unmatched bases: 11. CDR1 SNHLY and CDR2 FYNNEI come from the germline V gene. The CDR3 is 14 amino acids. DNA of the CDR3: TGTGCCACCGGACTAGCGGGGCTTAACAATGAGCAGTACTTC. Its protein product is CATGLAGLNNEQYF.

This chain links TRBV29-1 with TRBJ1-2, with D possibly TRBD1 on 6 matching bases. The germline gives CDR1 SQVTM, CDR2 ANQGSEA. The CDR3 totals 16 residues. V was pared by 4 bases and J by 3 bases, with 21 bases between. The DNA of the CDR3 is TGCAGCGTTGGAGCTCCTACAGGGATCGGGGACTATGGCTACACCTTC. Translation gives CSVGAPTGIGDYGYTF.

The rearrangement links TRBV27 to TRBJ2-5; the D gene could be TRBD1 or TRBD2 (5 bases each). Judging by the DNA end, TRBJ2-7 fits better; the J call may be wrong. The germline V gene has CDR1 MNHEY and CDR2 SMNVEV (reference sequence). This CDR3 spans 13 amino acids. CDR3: CASSPGPWDEQYF. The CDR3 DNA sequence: TGTGCCAGCAGTCCGGGACCGTGGGACGAGCAGTACTTC.

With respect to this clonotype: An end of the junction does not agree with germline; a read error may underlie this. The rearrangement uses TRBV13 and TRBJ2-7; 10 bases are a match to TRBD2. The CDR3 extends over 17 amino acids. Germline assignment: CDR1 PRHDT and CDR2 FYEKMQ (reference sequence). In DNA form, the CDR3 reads TGTGCCAGCAGCCTAGGGACTAGCGCCACCAGCTCCTACGAGCAGTACTTC. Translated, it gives CASSLGTSATSSYEQYF.

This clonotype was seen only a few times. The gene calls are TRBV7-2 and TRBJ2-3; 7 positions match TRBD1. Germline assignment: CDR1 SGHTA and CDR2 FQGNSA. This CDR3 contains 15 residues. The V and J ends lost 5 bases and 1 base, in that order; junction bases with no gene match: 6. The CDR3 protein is CASSVRQGRTDTQYF. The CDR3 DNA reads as TGTGCCAGCAGCGTTCGACAGGGTCGCACAGATACGCAGTATTTT.

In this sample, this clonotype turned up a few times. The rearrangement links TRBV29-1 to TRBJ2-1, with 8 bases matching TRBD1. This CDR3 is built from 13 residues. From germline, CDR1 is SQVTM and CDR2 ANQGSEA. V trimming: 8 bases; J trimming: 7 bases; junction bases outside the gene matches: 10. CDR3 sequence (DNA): TGCAGCACCTCGACAGGGGCAGGAAATGAGCAGTTCTTC. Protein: CSTSTGAGNEQFF.

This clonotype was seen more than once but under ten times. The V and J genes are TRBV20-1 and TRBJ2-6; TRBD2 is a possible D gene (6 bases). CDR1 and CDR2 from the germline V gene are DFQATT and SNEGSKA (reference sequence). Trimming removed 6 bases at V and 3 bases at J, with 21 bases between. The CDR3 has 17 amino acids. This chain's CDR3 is CSAPKTSFGVGANVLTF. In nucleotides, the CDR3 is TGCAGTGCACCGAAAACTAGCTTTGGGGTTGGGGCCAACGTCCTGACTTTC.

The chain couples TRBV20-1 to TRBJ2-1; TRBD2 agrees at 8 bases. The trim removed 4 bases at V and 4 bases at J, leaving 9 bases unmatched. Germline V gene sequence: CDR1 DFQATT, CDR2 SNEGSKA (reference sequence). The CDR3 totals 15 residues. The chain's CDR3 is CSATVAGQAYNEQFF. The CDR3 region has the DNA TGCAGTGCTACCGTAGCGGGGCAAGCGTACAATGAGCAGTTCTTC.

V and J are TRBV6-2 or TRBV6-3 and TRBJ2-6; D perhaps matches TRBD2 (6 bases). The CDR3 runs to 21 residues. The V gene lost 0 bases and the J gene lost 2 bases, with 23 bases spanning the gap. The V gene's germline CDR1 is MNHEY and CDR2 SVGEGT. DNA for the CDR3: TGTGCCAGCAGTTACTCATTAAGGAGGGGAGGTCGTCAAACTGGGGCCAACGTCCTGACTTTC. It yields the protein CASSYSLRRGGRQTGANVLTF.

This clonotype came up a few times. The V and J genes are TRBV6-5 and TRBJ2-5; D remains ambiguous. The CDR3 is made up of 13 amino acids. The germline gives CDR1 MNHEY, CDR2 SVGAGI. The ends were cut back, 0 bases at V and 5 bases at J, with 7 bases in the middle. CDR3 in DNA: TGTGCCAGCAGTTACTCTTTGTGGGAGACCCAGTACTTC. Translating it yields CASSYSLWETQYF.

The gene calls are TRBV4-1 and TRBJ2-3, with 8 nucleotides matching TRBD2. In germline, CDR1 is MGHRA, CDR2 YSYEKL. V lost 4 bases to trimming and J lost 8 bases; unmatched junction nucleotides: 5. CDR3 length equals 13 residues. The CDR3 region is CASSPTGLATQYF. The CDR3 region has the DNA TGCGCCAGCAGCCCTACCGGACTAGCTACGCAGTATTTT.

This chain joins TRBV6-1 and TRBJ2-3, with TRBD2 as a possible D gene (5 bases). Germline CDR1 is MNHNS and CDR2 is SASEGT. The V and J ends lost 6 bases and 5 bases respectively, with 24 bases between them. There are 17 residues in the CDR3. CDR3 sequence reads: CASSKGFVAAGEDTQYF. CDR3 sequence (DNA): TGTGCCAGCAGCAAGGGATTCGTCGCGGCGGGTGAAGATACGCAGTATTTT.

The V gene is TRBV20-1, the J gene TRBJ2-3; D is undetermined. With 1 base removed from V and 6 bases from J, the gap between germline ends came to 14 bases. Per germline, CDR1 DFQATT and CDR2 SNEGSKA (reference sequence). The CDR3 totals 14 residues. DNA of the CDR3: TGCAGTGCTAGAGCCTACACGGGCGGCGATACGCAGTATTTT. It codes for CSARAYTGGDTQYF.

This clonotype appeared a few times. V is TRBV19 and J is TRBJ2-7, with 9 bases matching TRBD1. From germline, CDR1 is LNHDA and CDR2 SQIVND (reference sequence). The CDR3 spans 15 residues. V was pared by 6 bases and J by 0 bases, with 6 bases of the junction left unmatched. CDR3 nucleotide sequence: TGTGCCAGTAGCACAGGGGGCAAAAGCTCCTACGAGCAGTACTTC. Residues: CASSTGGKSSYEQYF.

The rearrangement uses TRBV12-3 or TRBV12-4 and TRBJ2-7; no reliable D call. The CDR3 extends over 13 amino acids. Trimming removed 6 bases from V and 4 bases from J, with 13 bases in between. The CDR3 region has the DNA TGTGCCAGCAGGGCGATGGGGATGTACGAGCAGTACTTC. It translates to CASRAMGMYEQYF.

The CDR3 is CASSRQGQGAYEQYF. DNA for the CDR3: TGTGCCAGCAGCCGCCAGGGACAGGGGGCCTACGAGCAGTACTTC. V usage is TRBV3-1 and J usage is TRBJ2-5; 11 bases map to TRBD1. Near its end, the DNA agrees better with TRBJ2-7, so the J call may be wrong. This CDR3 comprises 15 residues. From germline, CDR1 is LGHDT and CDR2 YNNKEL (reference sequence).

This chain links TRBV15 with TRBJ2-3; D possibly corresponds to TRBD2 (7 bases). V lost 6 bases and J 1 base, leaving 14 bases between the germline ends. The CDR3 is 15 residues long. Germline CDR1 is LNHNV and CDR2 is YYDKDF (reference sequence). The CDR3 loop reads CATSRGAGGTDTQYF. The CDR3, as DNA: TGTGCCACCAGTCGGGGGGCGGGTGGCACAGATACGCAGTATTTT. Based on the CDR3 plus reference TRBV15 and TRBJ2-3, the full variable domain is DAMVIQNPRYQVTQFGKPVTLSCSQTLNHNVMYWYQQKSSQAPKLLFHYYDKDFNNEADTPDNFQSRRPNTSFCFLDIRSPGLGDTAMYLCATSRGAGGTDTQYFGPGTRLTVL.

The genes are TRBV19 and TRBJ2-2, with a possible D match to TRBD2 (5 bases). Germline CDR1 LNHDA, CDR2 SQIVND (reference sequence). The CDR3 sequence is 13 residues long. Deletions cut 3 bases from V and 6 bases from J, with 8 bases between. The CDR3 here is CASSIGVPGELFF. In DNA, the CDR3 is TGTGCCAGTAGTATCGGGGTTCCCGGGGAGCTGTTTTTT.

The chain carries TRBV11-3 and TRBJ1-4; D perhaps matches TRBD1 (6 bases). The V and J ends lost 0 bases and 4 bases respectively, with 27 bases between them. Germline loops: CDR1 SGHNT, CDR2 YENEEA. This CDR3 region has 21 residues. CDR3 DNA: TGTGCCAGCAGCTTAGAGGGATGGCTGGCGGGACACTCCGACGGTAATGAAAAACTGTTTTTT. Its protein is CASSLEGWLAGHSDGNEKLFF.

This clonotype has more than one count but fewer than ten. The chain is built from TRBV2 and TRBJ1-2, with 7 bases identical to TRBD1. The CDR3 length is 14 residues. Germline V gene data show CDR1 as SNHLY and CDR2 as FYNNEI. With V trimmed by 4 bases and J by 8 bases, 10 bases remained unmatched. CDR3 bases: TGTGCCAGCAGTGGGGGACAGTCGTTTAGCGGCTACACCTTC. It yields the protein CASSGGQSFSGYTF.

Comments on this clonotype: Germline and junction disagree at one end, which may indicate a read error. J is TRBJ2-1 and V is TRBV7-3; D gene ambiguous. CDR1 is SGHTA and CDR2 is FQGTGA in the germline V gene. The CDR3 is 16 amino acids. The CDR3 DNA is TGTGCCAACAGCTTAATGGTTTCTTACTCCTACAATGAGCAGTTCTTC. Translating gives CANSLMVSYSYNEQFF.

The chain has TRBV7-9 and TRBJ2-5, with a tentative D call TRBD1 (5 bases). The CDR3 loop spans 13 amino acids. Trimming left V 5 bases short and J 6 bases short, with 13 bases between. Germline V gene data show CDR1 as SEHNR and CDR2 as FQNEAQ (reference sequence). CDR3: CASSPDNEKTQYF. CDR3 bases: TGTGCCAGCAGCCCGGACAATGAGAAGACCCAGTACTTC.

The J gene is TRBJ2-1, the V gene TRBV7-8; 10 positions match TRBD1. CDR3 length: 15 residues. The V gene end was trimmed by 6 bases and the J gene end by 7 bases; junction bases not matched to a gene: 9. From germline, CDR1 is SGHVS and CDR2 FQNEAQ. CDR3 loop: CASSSGQGGKNEQFF. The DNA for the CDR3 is TGTGCCAGCAGTTCAGGACAGGGGGGGAAAAATGAGCAGTTCTTC.

CDR3 nucleotide sequence: TGCAGTGCTAGAGACTTCAGTTCTGGGGAGGGGACTCTTGAAGCTTTCTTT. Its protein product is CSARDFSSGEGTLEAFF. This chain uses TRBV20-1 with TRBJ1-1; TRBD1 is a possible D gene (5 bases). The V end was cut by 0 bases, the J end by 7 bases, with 24 bases between. From germline, CDR1 is DFQATT and CDR2 SNEGSKA (reference sequence). This CDR3 has 17 amino acids.